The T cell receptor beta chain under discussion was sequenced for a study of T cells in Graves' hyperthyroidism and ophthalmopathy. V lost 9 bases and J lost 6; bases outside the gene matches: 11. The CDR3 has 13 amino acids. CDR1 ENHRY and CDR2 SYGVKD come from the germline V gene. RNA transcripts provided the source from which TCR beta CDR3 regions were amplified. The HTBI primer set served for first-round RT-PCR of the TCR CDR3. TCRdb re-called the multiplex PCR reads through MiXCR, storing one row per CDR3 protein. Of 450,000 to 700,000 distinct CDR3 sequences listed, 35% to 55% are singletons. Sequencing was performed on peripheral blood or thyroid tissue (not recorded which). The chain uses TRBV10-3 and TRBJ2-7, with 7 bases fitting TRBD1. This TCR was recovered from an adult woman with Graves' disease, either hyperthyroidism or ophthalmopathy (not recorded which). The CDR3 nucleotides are TGTGCCATTGCCAACAGGGGAGTTCTCGAGCAGTACTTC. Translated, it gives CAIANRGVLEQYF.